One and the same sample provided the 2 T cell receptor beta chains below, sequenced in a study of shared clonotypes between healthy human individuals. Profiling relied on immunoSEQ multiplex PCR, and the TCRdb table lists in-frame clones only, not all of them. This sample has around 980,000 clones; around 78% occur once, and the top ten carry roughly 0.61%. The source material was memory CD4+ T cells from PBMCs. Subset defined: CD45RA-negative fraction. All receptors come from a man younger than 30 in good health. Some clones in this sample may be carry-over from other donors' samples.

This chain uses TRBV28 with TRBJ1-1, with D possibly being TRBD1 (6 bases). Germline V gene data show CDR1 as MDHEN and CDR2 as SYDVKM. The CDR3 runs 15 residues. V was cut by 10 bases and J by 1 base, with 19 bases left in between. CDR3 bases: TGTGCCACCTCGAATGCAGGGGAGGGGAACACTGAAGCTTTCTTT. It encodes CATSNAGEGNTEAFF.

This sequence joins TRBV2 and TRBJ2-5; 8 bases align to TRBD1. The CDR3 is 14 amino acids. Germline V gene data show CDR1 as SNHLY and CDR2 as FYNNEI. After removal of 8 bases from V and 1 base from J, the junction contained 6 bases not matched to a gene. CDR3 sequence: CASSYRGAQETQYF. For the CDR3, the DNA is TGTGCCAGCTCATACAGGGGGGCCCAAGAGACCCAGTACTTC.